The 26 T cell receptor beta chains below all came from one sample that was sequenced in a study of blood T cell repertoires in COVID-19. Profiling relied on immunoSEQ multiplex PCR, and the TCRdb table lists in-frame clones only, not all of them. The profile covers more than 45,000 clones, with roughly 89% appearing a single time and approximately 5.9% taken by the ten largest. The specimen sequenced was peripheral blood. The origin of the receptors is a man between 65 and 79 years old with active COVID-19.

This chain links TRBV25-1 with TRBJ2-3, with D possibly being TRBD1 (6 bases). This CDR3 has 14 residues. Trimming took 3 bases from V and 1 from J, leaving 8 bases between them. Germline loops: CDR1 MGHDK, CDR2 SYGVNS. CDR3 sequence (DNA): TGTGCCAGCAGTGATGGGGGCGGCACAGATACGCAGTATTTT. This sequence encodes CASSDGGGTDTQYF.

The chain carries TRBV5-4 and TRBJ2-1; 11 bases align to TRBD2. CDR1 SGHNT and CDR2 YYREEE come from the germline V gene (reference sequence). Losses at the gene ends were 5 bases for V and 7 bases for J; bases not matched to a gene: 5. The CDR3 sequence is 14 residues long. CDR3 residues: CASRPGTSGNEQFF. The CDR3 DNA sequence: TGTGCCAGCAGACCCGGGACTAGCGGTAATGAGCAGTTCTTC.

The V call is TRBV5-1, the J call TRBJ2-3, with 8 positions matching TRBD1. Losses at the gene ends were 0 bases for V and 6 bases for J; bases not matched to a gene: 9. Per germline, CDR1 SGHRS and CDR2 YFSETQ. The CDR3 totals 16 residues. CDR3 region: CASSLVPGGGGDTQYF. Here the CDR3 DNA reads TGCGCCAGCAGCTTGGTGCCAGGGGGCGGTGGGGATACGCAGTATTTT.

V is TRBV18 and J is TRBJ1-3; tentatively, D is TRBD1 (6 bases). Germline V gene data show CDR1 as KGHSH and CDR2 as LQKENI. The CDR3 contains 15 residues. V gave up 3 bases and J gave up 0 bases, with 9 bases separating them. CDR3 in amino acids: CASSPRQDSGNTIYF. The CDR3 nucleotides read TGTGCCAGCTCACCCCGACAGGACTCTGGAAACACCATATATTTT.

The rearrangement uses TRBV5-1 and TRBJ1-1; maybe TRBD1 (5 bases). CDR1 SGHRS and CDR2 YFSETQ come from the germline V gene. The CDR3 runs to 13 residues. Trimming cost V 3 bases and J 1 base, with 7 bases left between them. The CDR3 sequence: CASSSGQNTEAFF. The DNA of the CDR3 is TGCGCCAGCAGCTCCGGACAGAACACTGAAGCTTTCTTT.

The rearrangement links TRBV11-2 to TRBJ2-7, with 7 bases matching TRBD1. V dropped 5 bases and J dropped 0; count of bases not matched to a gene: 7. This CDR3 has 15 residues. Per the germline V gene, CDR1 is SGHAT and CDR2 is FQNNGV. The CDR3 spells CASSLDRDFSYEQYF. The DNA of the CDR3 is TGTGCCAGCAGCCTCGACAGGGATTTCTCCTACGAGCAGTACTTC.

The chain uses TRBV28 and TRBJ2-4, with unresolved D. Trimming removed 5 bases from V and 0 bases from J, with 17 bases in between. The CDR3 extends over 17 amino acids. In germline, CDR1 is MDHEN, CDR2 SYDVKM. The CDR3 reads CASSSPISLLAKNIQYF. Written as DNA, the CDR3 is TGTGCCAGCAGTAGCCCTATATCCTTGCTAGCCAAAAACATTCAGTACTTC.

The chain is built from TRBV30 and TRBJ1-2; TRBD1 might be the D (6 bases). The CDR3 is 15 amino acids. V lost 3 bases and J 2 bases, leaving 16 bases between the germline ends. Germline V gene data show CDR1 as GTSNPN and CDR2 as SVGIG (reference sequence). The CDR3 here is CAWRGAAVANYGYTF. The CDR3 region has the DNA TGTGCCTGGAGGGGGGCTGCCGTGGCGAACTATGGCTACACCTTC.

The genes are TRBV12-5 and TRBJ2-5; a weak D match, TRBD2 (5 bases). The germline V gene encodes CDR1 LGHNT and CDR2 FRNRAP. This CDR3 contains 14 residues. Trimming removed 6 bases at V and 7 bases at J, with 18 bases between. CDR3 sequence reads: CASGKQTLGGTQYF. Here the CDR3 DNA reads TGTGCTAGTGGCAAGCAGACCCTTGGAGGGACCCAGTACTTC.

CDR3: CASSYGGANQETQYF. DNA for the CDR3: TGTGCCAGCAGTTACGGGGGCGCAAACCAAGAGACCCAGTACTTC. V and J are TRBV6-5 and TRBJ2-5, with TRBD1 as a possible D gene (6 bases). The germline V gene encodes CDR1 MNHEY and CDR2 SVGAGI. V dropped 2 bases and J dropped 0 bases, with 10 bases sitting between them. The CDR3 covers 15 residues.

Here the CDR3 DNA reads TGTGCCAGCTCACCAGTGACCTCAGGGGTCAATGAGCAGTTCTTC. Translating gives CASSPVTSGVNEQFF. The V gene is TRBV18, the J gene TRBJ2-1, with a weak D call TRBD1 (6 bases). The V end lost 2 bases, the J end lost 6 bases, and 14 bases lay between the germline ends. CDR3 length equals 15 residues. Germline values: CDR1 KGHSH, CDR2 LQKENI.

The V and J genes are TRBV7-2 and TRBJ1-2, with 7 positions matching TRBD1. V was clipped by 4 bases and J by 5 bases; unmatched bases: 13. Germline lookup yields CDR1 SGHTA and CDR2 FQGNSA. CDR3 size: 16 residues. Written as DNA, the CDR3 is TGTGCCAGCAGCTCCTACGACAGGGTAGATTCGTATGGCTACACCTTC. It is translated as CASSSYDRVDSYGYTF.

The rearrangement joins TRBV4-1 to TRBJ2-4, with D unresolved. This CDR3 spans 15 amino acids. V was cut by 1 base and J by 8 bases, with 15 bases left in between. CDR1 is MGHRA, CDR2 YSYEKL, per germline. CDR3 sequence: CASSQGVSQRDIQYF. CDR3 DNA: TGCGCCAGCAGCCAAGGGGTCTCCCAACGGGACATTCAGTACTTC.

This chain links TRBV6-5 with TRBJ2-5; 9 nucleotides line up with TRBD1. Germline CDR1 and CDR2: MNHEY and SVGAGI. The CDR3 covers 16 residues. Unmatched junction bases numbered 5, after V lost 0 bases and J lost 3 bases. As DNA, the CDR3 is TGTGCCAGCAGTTACTCTATTGGACAGGGGAAAGAGACCCAGTACTTC. The encoded protein is CASSYSIGQGKETQYF.

Here the CDR3 reads CASSLPVSEKLFF. DNA for the CDR3: TGTGCCAGCAGCCTTCCGGTTTCTGAAAAACTGTTTTTT. J is TRBJ1-4 and V is TRBV5-6; D is undetermined. Germline V lookup: CDR1 SGHDT, CDR2 YYEEEE. V gave up 4 bases and J gave up 7 bases, with 11 bases separating them. The CDR3 extends over 13 amino acids.

The chain combines TRBV11-2 with TRBJ1-3; D gene unclear. CDR3 length: 14 residues. With 8 bases removed from V and 0 bases from J, the gap between germline ends came to 11 bases. The germline V gene encodes CDR1 SGHAT and CDR2 FQNNGV. The CDR3 reads CASLEGSSGNTIYF. The CDR3 DNA follows: TGTGCCAGCCTAGAGGGTAGCTCTGGAAACACCATATATTTT.

V and J are TRBV7-9 and TRBJ1-2; the D is unclear. Germline V lookup: CDR1 SEHNR, CDR2 FQNEAQ (reference sequence). The CDR3 runs to 13 residues. Trimming removed 1 base from V and 7 bases from J, with 10 bases in between. The CDR3 is CASSLEEVSGYTF. The CDR3 DNA follows: TGTGCCAGCAGCTTAGAGGAGGTTTCTGGCTACACCTTC.

V and J are TRBV7-8 and TRBJ1-1; no clear D. CDR1 is SGHVS and CDR2 is FQNEAQ in the germline V gene. V was shortened by 2 bases and J by 4 bases, with 14 bases between the two germline ends. The CDR3 has 15 amino acids. CDR3 nucleotides: TGTGCCAGCAGCTTATCCTCCCAGGCGGGCACTGAAGCTTTCTTT. Its translation is CASSLSSQAGTEAFF. The full variable domain, its missing parts supplied by reference TRBV7-8 and TRBJ1-1, is GAGVSQSPRYKVAKRGQDVALRCDPISGHVSLFWYQQALGQGPEFLTYFQNEAQLDKSGLPSDRFFAERPEGSVSTLKIQRTQQEDSAVYLCASSLSSQAGTEAFFGQGTRLTVV.

The gene calls are TRBV5-1 and TRBJ2-7; 10 bases line up with TRBD1. In germline, CDR1 is SGHRS, CDR2 YFSETQ. The CDR3 runs to 15 residues. V dropped 0 bases and J dropped 2; count of bases not matched to a gene: 2. This CDR3 is CASSLDGTGAYEQYF. CDR3 nucleotides: TGCGCCAGCAGCTTGGACGGGACAGGGGCCTACGAGCAGTACTTC. Supplemented by reference TRBV5-1 and TRBJ2-7, the full variable domain reads KAGVTQTPRYLIKTRGQQVTLSCSPISGHRSVSWYQQTPGQGLQFLFEYFSETQRNKGNFPGRFSGRQFSNSRSEMNVSTLELGDSALYLCASSLDGTGAYEQYFGPGTRLTVT.

The V and J genes are TRBV7-2 and TRBJ2-3; no reliable D call. Looked up from germline, CDR1 is SGHTA and CDR2 is FQGNSA. The CDR3 spans 17 residues. Trimming removed 2 bases from V and 0 bases from J, with 15 bases in between. CDR3 in amino acids: CASSLNSPLLSTDTQYF. The CDR3 DNA is TGTGCCAGCAGCTTAAACTCCCCTCTACTCAGCACAGATACGCAGTATTTT.

The rearrangement uses TRBV5-1 and TRBJ2-5; D unresolved. This CDR3 is built from 15 residues. CDR1 SGHRS and CDR2 YFSETQ come from the germline V gene. Trimming removed 0 bases at V and 0 bases at J, with 9 bases between. In DNA form, the CDR3 reads TGCGCCAGCAGCTTGGTGGCACCGTACCAAGAGACCCAGTACTTC. Its protein product is CASSLVAPYQETQYF. Supplemented by reference TRBV5-1 and TRBJ2-5, the full variable domain reads KAGVTQTPRYLIKTRGQQVTLSCSPISGHRSVSWYQQTPGQGLQFLFEYFSETQRNKGNFPGRFSGRQFSNSRSEMNVSTLELGDSALYLCASSLVAPYQETQYFGPGTRLLVL.

The V call is TRBV3-1 (or the pseudogene TRBV3-2), the J call TRBJ1-6, with D perhaps TRBD1 (5 bases). This CDR3 has 15 amino acids. V was clipped by 0 bases and J by 7 bases, with 10 bases between them. Germline assignment: CDR1 LGHDT and CDR2 YNNKEL (reference sequence). The CDR3 loop reads CASSQDQGSNSPLHF. CDR3 coding DNA: TGTGCCAGCAGCCAAGATCAGGGTTCGAATTCACCCCTCCACTTT.

The chain joins TRBV30 to TRBJ1-1; D gene uncertain. Germline V CDR1 and CDR2: GTSNPN, SVGIG (reference sequence). Trimming left V 0 bases short and J 5 bases short, with 10 bases between. The CDR3 sequence is 13 residues long. CDR3 in amino acids: CAWSVLSLTEAFF. In DNA, the CDR3 is TGTGCCTGGAGTGTACTGTCCTTGACTGAAGCTTTCTTT.

The chain employs TRBV12-3 or TRBV12-4 and TRBJ2-1, with a weak D call TRBD1 (5 bases). V dropped 1 base and J dropped 4 bases, with 5 bases sitting between them. CDR3 length: 13 residues. The CDR3 region has the DNA TGTGCCAGCAGTTTAGGACAGTACAATGAGCAGTTCTTC. Its protein is CASSLGQYNEQFF.

The chain recombines TRBV7-9 with TRBJ1-4, with D unclear. The CDR3 is 14 residues long. Germline values: CDR1 SEHNR, CDR2 FQNEAQ (reference sequence). With 5 bases removed from V and 8 bases from J, the gap between germline ends came to 15 bases. In DNA form, the CDR3 reads TGTGCCAGCAGCGGAGGTATGGGGAACGAAAAACTGTTTTTT. It translates to CASSGGMGNEKLFF.

The chain joins TRBV21-1 to TRBJ2-2; TRBD1 reflects the table's D call only, with no check against the DNA. TRBV21-1 is termed a pseudogene. CDR3 size: 14 residues. DNA of the CDR3: TGTGCCAGCAGCTCGGGACAGAACACCGGGGAGCTGTTTTTT. It is translated as CASSSGQNTGELFF.